A selection of T cell receptor beta chains follows, all from one sample in a study of T cell responses to AZD1222 COVID-19 vaccine. Assay used: immunoSEQ multiplex PCR; TCRdb lists only in-frame clones, some missing. The sample holds 95,000 to 150,000 clones, over 75% seen once. Here the sequenced sample was peripheral blood, taken on day 0 of AZD1222 vaccination. Receptor source: an adult in good health. CDR3s include the opening cysteine and the closing phenylalanine or tryptophan. D genes are given only for firm matches.

d_call | cdr3_length | j_call | v_call | cdr3_aa
. | 15 | TRBJ2-7 | TRBV7-9 | CASSPGRGPGYEQYF
. | 14 | TRBJ2-1 | TRBV27 | CASRGGGLYNEQFF
. | 14 | TRBJ2-1 | TRBV19 | CASSIVGTLPEQFF
. | 13 | TRBJ1-1 | TRBV5-1 | CASSSLGGTEAFF
. | 13 | TRBJ2-5 | TRBV28 | CASSLTPWGTQYF
. | 14 | TRBJ2-1 | TRBV6-5 | CASSSPGTYNEQFF
TRBD1 | 14 | TRBJ1-6 | TRBV30 | CAWSDAGGGSPLHF
. | 16 | TRBJ2-1 | TRBV19 | CASSMEGTSSYNEQFF
. | 17 | TRBJ2-7 | TRBV5-1 | CASSLSIGTEPTREQYF
TRBD2 | 15 | TRBJ2-7 | TRBV4-3 | CASSQDGLGGKEQYF
TRBD2 | 15 | TRBJ2-3 | TRBV27 | CASCRDYQLTDTQYF